The 10 T cell receptor beta chains in this list originate from one sample, sequenced in a study of brain T cells in children with intractable seizures (dated by TCRdb to about 2021). The time point label, read with the paper, signifies: resected brain tissue, or blood drawn just prior to surgery. Library construction relied on the immunoSEQ multiplex PCR assay. This immuneACCESS table, as held by TCRdb, lists in-frame sequences with V and J called but not all clones. Of the missing ones, under half trace to an unresolved V gene in checked studies; the others have no known cause. The sample table holds some 62,000 clones, of which approximately 95% were seen once. 0.3% to 0.45% of the sample goes to the ten largest clones. The sequencing here drew on peripheral blood, taken at surgery. The source is a boy in the first two years of life with focal cortical dysplasia and intractable seizures.

V usage is TRBV7-7 and J usage is TRBJ1-1; 10 bases are shared with TRBD1. J was trimmed by 1 base and V by 5 bases; bases with no gene match: 13. The CDR3 contains 18 residues. The germline CDR1 and CDR2 sequences are SSHAT and FNYEAQ (reference sequence). CDR3 region: CASSPYNPTGGANTEAFF. The DNA for the CDR3 is TGTGCCAGCAGCCCATACAACCCGACAGGGGGCGCGAACACTGAAGCTTTCTTT.

The chain recombines TRBV2 with TRBJ1-2, with D maybe TRBD1 (5 bases). This CDR3 has 12 residues. V shed 5 bases and J shed 4 bases, with 8 bases lying between them. Germline V CDR1 and CDR2: SNHLY, FYNNEI. CDR3 DNA: TGTGCCAGCAGTCCGGGGCCCTATGGCTACACCTTC. As protein: CASSPGPYGYTF.

The chain joins TRBV5-4 to TRBJ1-1, with a weak D call TRBD1 (5 bases). The germline V and J ends were trimmed by 4 bases and 8 bases, with 12 bases remaining between them. The CDR3 is 12 residues long. The germline gives CDR1 SGHNT, CDR2 YYREEE (reference sequence). Written as DNA, the CDR3 is TGTGCCAGCAGCCGTCCGCAGGGCGAAGCTTTCTTT. This sequence encodes CASSRPQGEAFF.

The rearrangement uses TRBV5-6 and TRBJ2-5; D is unclear. CDR1 and CDR2 (germline): SGHDT, YYEEEE. Deletions cut 2 bases from V and 2 bases from J, with 10 bases between. This CDR3 spans 14 amino acids. In DNA, the CDR3 is TGTGCCAGCAGCTTTCAGTCTCCACAAGAGACCCAGTACTTC. It specifies CASSFQSPQETQYF.

The chain links TRBV7-6 to TRBJ1-3; TRBD1 agrees at 7 bases. The CDR3 has 15 residues. The germline gives CDR1 SGHVS, CDR2 FNYEAQ. V trimming: 5 bases; J trimming: 9 bases; junction bases outside the gene matches: 13. The CDR3 loop is CASSPGGRGEGTIYF. The CDR3, as DNA: TGTGCCAGCAGCCCCGGGGGCAGGGGGGAAGGCACCATATATTTT.

The rearrangement uses TRBV24-1 and TRBJ2-5; possible D gene TRBD2, 5 bases. The CDR3 covers 15 residues. Per the germline V gene, CDR1 is KGHDR and CDR2 is SFDVKD. Trimming pared 3 bases from V and 1 base from J, leaving 11 bases between. Here the CDR3 reads CATSDLDGVQETQYF. CDR3 sequence (DNA): TGTGCCACCAGTGATCTGGACGGGGTCCAAGAGACCCAGTACTTC.

The chain is built from TRBV10-3 and TRBJ1-4; the match to TRBD1 covers 8 bases. Germline loops: CDR1 ENHRY, CDR2 SYGVKD. The CDR3 loop spans 14 amino acids. V lost 2 bases, J lost 4 bases, and 0 bases stayed unmatched. CDR3 sequence (DNA): TGTGCCATCAGTGAGGGACAGGGTAATGAAAAACTGTTTTTT. Its translation: CAISEGQGNEKLFF.

V and J are TRBV7-3 and TRBJ2-1, with TRBD2 identical over 9 bases. Germline assignment: CDR1 SGHTA and CDR2 FQGTGA. With V trimmed by 3 bases and J by 0 bases, 0 bases remained unmatched. This CDR3 contains 15 residues. CDR3 in amino acids: CASSFSGSSYNEQFF. CDR3 DNA sequence: TGTGCCAGCAGCTTTAGCGGGAGCTCCTACAATGAGCAGTTCTTC.

V and J are TRBV27 and TRBJ2-5; TRBD1 aligns across 10 bases. Germline CDR1 reads MNHEY; CDR2 reads SMNVEV (reference sequence). With V trimmed by 2 bases and J by 5 bases, 14 bases remained unmatched. This CDR3 has 18 residues. CDR3 amino acids: CASSLLPTGGFPGETQYF. The CDR3, as DNA: TGTGCCAGCAGTTTACTCCCGACAGGGGGCTTTCCAGGGGAGACCCAGTACTTC.

The chain has TRBV19 and TRBJ1-1; tentatively, D is TRBD1 (5 bases). The CDR3 contains 15 residues. The V gene lost 7 bases and the J gene lost 0 bases, with 15 bases spanning the gap. The germline gives CDR1 LNHDA, CDR2 SQIVND (reference sequence). CDR3 coding DNA: TGTGCCAGTATTCACCCGGGACCGATGAACACTGAAGCTTTCTTT. This encodes CASIHPGPMNTEAFF.